These 16 T cell receptor beta chains share one sample of origin, sequenced in a study of blood T cell repertoires in COVID-19. TCRdb's table, derived via immunoSEQ multiplex PCR, lists solely in-frame clones and lacks some. The sample includes 270,000 or so clones, 70% to 90% seen only once; the top ten take more than 0.95%. Input material: PBMCs or T cells enriched from blood (not recorded which). The receptor source for this set is a woman between 40 and 50 years old with acute COVID-19.

The chain links TRBV11-2 to TRBJ1-1, with 8 bases identical to TRBD1. With V trimmed by 1 base and J by 11 bases, 12 bases remained unmatched. The CDR3 covers 15 residues. Germline values: CDR1 SGHAT, CDR2 FQNNGV. CDR3 bases: TGTGCCAGCAGCTTAGGCTTAGCAGGGGGCGCAGGGGCTTTCTTT. The encoded protein is CASSLGLAGGAGAFF. Using reference TRBV11-2 and TRBJ1-1 for the parts outside the CDR3, the full variable domain is EAGVAQSPRYKIIEKRQSVAFWCNPISGHATLYWYQQILGQGPKLLIQFQNNGVVDDSQLPKDRFSAERLKGVDSTLKIQPAKLEDSAVYLCASSLGLAGGAGAFFGQGTRLTVV.

V gene TRBV5-5 combines with J gene TRBJ1-5, with D perhaps matching TRBD1 (5 bases). The CDR3 spans 14 residues. V lost 2 bases and J lost 9, with 15 bases in between. CDR1 is SGHKS and CDR2 is YYEKEE in the germline V gene (reference sequence). CDR3 loop: CASSFQGPGGPQHF. CDR3 bases: TGTGCCAGCAGCTTTCAGGGCCCCGGGGGGCCCCAGCATTTT.

The chain joins TRBV9 to TRBJ1-3, with D unresolved. The V gene's germline CDR1 is SGDLS and CDR2 YYNGEE. Trimming took 1 base from V and 0 from J, leaving 14 bases between them. The CDR3 loop spans 17 amino acids. This CDR3 reads CASSVSPRGNSGNTIYF. The CDR3 region has the DNA TGTGCCAGCAGCGTATCCCCCCGCGGGAACTCTGGAAACACCATATATTTT. Supplemented by reference TRBV9 and TRBJ1-3, the full variable domain reads DSGVTQTPKHLITATGQRVTLRCSPRSGDLSVYWYQQSLDQGLQFLIQYYNGEERAKGNILERFSAQQFPDLHSELNLSSLELGDSALYFCASSVSPRGNSGNTIYFGEGSWLTVV.

V is TRBV28 and J is TRBJ2-7; 7 bases agree with TRBD1. This CDR3 is 15 amino acids long. Germline V lookup: CDR1 MDHEN, CDR2 SYDVKM. V shed 3 bases and J 3 bases; nucleotides not matched to a gene: 8. The CDR3 DNA is TGTGCCAGCAGTTTTTTGGGGACAGTCTACTACGAGCAGTACTTC. This gives the protein CASSFLGTVYYEQYF.

The CDR3 DNA reads TGTGCCAGCAGTTACTCGCTAGCGGGGCTGAACAATGAGCAGTTCTTC. Residues: CASSYSLAGLNNEQFF. The rearrangement joins TRBV6-2 or TRBV6-3 to TRBJ2-1, with TRBD2 identical over 9 bases. CDR1 and CDR2 from the germline V gene are MNHEY and SVGEGT. V shed 0 bases and J 5 bases; nucleotides not matched to a gene: 5. The length of the CDR3 is 16 residues.

This chain links TRBV5-4 with TRBJ2-2; D not certain. The CDR3 is 14 amino acids. The germline V and J ends were trimmed by 0 bases and 1 base, with 4 bases remaining between them. Germline V gene sequence: CDR1 SGHNT, CDR2 YYREEE (reference sequence). The CDR3 is CASSLAGNTGELFF. The CDR3 bases are TGTGCCAGCAGCTTGGCGGGGAACACCGGGGAGCTGTTTTTT.

The chain couples TRBV5-1 to TRBJ1-6; weak D call: TRBD1 (5 bases). Germline V gives CDR1 SGHRS, CDR2 YFSETQ. Trimming cost V 3 bases and J 8 bases, with 12 bases left between them. The CDR3 sequence is 14 residues long. In DNA, the CDR3 is TGCGCCAGCAGCTCAGGCCCGGGGGATTCACCCCTCCACTTT. This encodes CASSSGPGDSPLHF.

The genes are TRBV13 and TRBJ1-2, with 7 bases fitting TRBD1. The CDR3 runs to 15 residues. The germline V gene encodes CDR1 PRHDT and CDR2 FYEKMQ (reference sequence). The J segment lost 3 bases and the V segment lost 4 bases, leaving 8 bases of the junction unmatched. The CDR3 DNA is TGTGCCAGCAGCTCCAGAGGACAGGCTTACTATGGCTACACCTTC. This gives the protein CASSSRGQAYYGYTF.

In this sample, this clone turned up a few times. The rearrangement joins TRBV3-1 (or the pseudogene TRBV3-2) to TRBJ1-2; 9 nucleotides align to TRBD1. Germline values: CDR1 LGHDT, CDR2 YNNKEL (reference sequence). The CDR3 contains 14 residues. With 3 bases clipped from V and 4 bases from J, the junction kept 3 bases outside the gene matches. CDR3 sequence (DNA): TGTGCCAGCAGCCAGGACAGGGGTGGCTATGGCTACACCTTC. This gives the protein CASSQDRGGYGYTF.

This chain links TRBV7-9 with TRBJ2-5; TRBD2 matches at 10 bases. J was trimmed by 5 bases and V by 8 bases; bases with no gene match: 11. From germline, CDR1 is SEHNR and CDR2 FQNEAQ (reference sequence). CDR3 size: 15 residues. Here the CDR3 reads CASREASGSLETQYF. For the CDR3, the DNA is TGTGCCAGCCGAGAGGCTAGCGGGAGTCTCGAGACCCAGTACTTC. The full variable domain, completed using reference TRBV7-9 and TRBJ2-5, is DTGVSQNPRHKITKRGQNVTFRCDPISEHNRLYWYRQTLGQGPEFLTYFQNEAQLEKSRLLSDRFSAERPKGSFSTLEIQRTEQGDSAMYLCASREASGSLETQYFGPGTRLLVL.

The V call is TRBV7-2, the J call TRBJ2-5; D might be TRBD1 (6 bases). Germline-derived CDR1 and CDR2 are SGHTA and FQGNSA. The CDR3 loop spans 13 amino acids. V lost 6 bases and J lost 2, with 10 bases in between. CDR3 residues: CASSRTAQETQYF. The CDR3, as DNA: TGTGCCAGCAGTAGGACAGCACAAGAGACCCAGTACTTC. Variable domain in full (rest from reference TRBV7-2 and TRBJ2-5): GAGVSQSPSNKVTEKGKDVELRCDPISGHTALYWYRQSLGQGLEFLIYFQGNSAPDKSGLPSDRFSAERTGGSVSTLTIQRTQQEDSAVYLCASSRTAQETQYFGPGTRLLVL.

The chain couples TRBV25-1 to TRBJ1-2; tentatively, D is TRBD1 (6 bases). The CDR3 is made up of 14 amino acids. Between the trimmed V and J ends, which lost 4 bases and 4 bases, there was a span of 13 bases. Germline V gives CDR1 MGHDK, CDR2 SYGVNS. CDR3 amino acids: CASSADQGTYGYTF. The CDR3 region has the DNA TGTGCCAGCAGTGCCGACCAGGGGACCTATGGCTACACCTTC.

The chain carries TRBV30 and TRBJ2-4; D perhaps matches TRBD2 (5 bases). The CDR3 length is 16 residues. Trimming removed 0 bases from V and 0 bases from J, with 12 bases in between. Germline CDR1 is GTSNPN and CDR2 is SVGIG (reference sequence). CDR3 loop: CAWSVRGRLAKNIQYF. DNA for the CDR3: TGTGCCTGGAGTGTACGAGGGCGACTAGCCAAAAACATTCAGTACTTC.

V gene TRBV5-1 combines with J gene TRBJ2-1; D is perhaps TRBD2 (6 bases). V shed 0 bases and J shed 6 bases, with 16 bases lying between them. The CDR3 contains 16 residues. Germline CDR1 SGHRS, CDR2 YFSETQ. In DNA form, the CDR3 reads TGCGCCAGCAGCTTGGCCGTCGGGAGATTGGGCAATGAGCAGTTCTTC. This encodes CASSLAVGRLGNEQFF.

CDR3 in DNA: TGTGCCAGCATCATGCCGTCCCAGGGTCGGGGCTACACCTTC. It yields the protein CASIMPSQGRGYTF. The chain recombines TRBV28 with TRBJ1-2, with D maybe TRBD1 (5 bases). Germline lookup yields CDR1 MDHEN and CDR2 SYDVKM. CDR3 length: 14 residues. The V end was cut by 7 bases, the J end by 8 bases, with 20 bases between.

The CDR3 here is CASSPVAGGYTEAFF. CDR3 DNA sequence: TGCGCCAGCAGCCCGGTGGCAGGGGGTTACACTGAAGCTTTCTTT. The rearrangement joins TRBV5-1 to TRBJ1-1; 7 bases align to TRBD1. V gave up 4 bases and J gave up 3 bases; unmatched junction bases: 9. Germline assignment: CDR1 SGHRS and CDR2 YFSETQ. The CDR3 contains 15 residues.